This T cell receptor (beta chain) was recorded in a study of CD8+ T cells in alopecia areata (dated by TCRdb to the late 2010s). The study in broad terms: The treated patients, all with moderate-to-severe alopecia areata, were enrolled in an open-label pilot trial of oral tofacitinib given at 5 to 10 mg twice daily. Patients stayed on tofacitinib for 6 to 18 months and then had 6 months of follow-up off drug so that delayed response and recurrence could be assessed. Disease severity in treated patients was measured with the SALT score, which quantifies the percentage of affected scalp surface area. The study used high-throughput TCRbeta sequencing to examine T cell clonal expansion in alopecia areata, in both the C3H/HeJ mouse model and human patients. In humans, TCRbeta sequencing was performed on scalp tissue and on sorted CD4+ and CD8+ peripheral blood T cells from healthy controls and from patients with patchy or totalis/universalis alopecia areata. Biopsies were taken from tofacitinib-treated patients at baseline and again at 4 and 24 weeks into treatment, and several of those patients also had a later scalp biopsy. Scalp clonality was compared across normal scalp (n=4), patchy alopecia areata scalp (n=8), and alopecia totalis/universalis scalp (n=8). RNA came from the PAXgene miRNA kit for fixed scalp, the miRNeasy kit for PBMCs, and the RNeasy kit for mouse skin. TCRbeta CDR3 regions were amplified by immunoSEQ multiplex PCR with 35 Vbeta forward and 13 Jbeta reverse primers.

Overall study results and their limits: Lesional scalp, especially in alopecia totalis/universalis, showed higher clonality and more expanded CD8+ clones than normal scalp, suggesting antigenic drive. Tofacitinib significantly decreased scalp clonality and the number of expanded CD8+ clones among the top 100 scalp clones. Many expanded lesional clones were found to persist in scalp and blood during tofacitinib treatment, and relapse after treatment cessation may be partly explained by this persistence. Scalp TCR repertoire analysis is complicated because resident alphabeta T cells in normal human skin are also sequenced, whereas mouse skin is dominated by gammadelta T cells. TCR sequences shared between patients were less clear than in mice, possibly partly because of HLA diversity in the patient population. The treated cohort was small, with a single nonresponder, so links between baseline CD8+ expansion and response need larger studies.

This clone appeared once. Its specific antigen is unknown. Base qualities are not recorded, but no much larger clone differs from it by a single base. Libraries were prepared through the immunoSEQ multiplex PCR assay. RNA was extracted from all samples and reverse transcribed into cDNA as template for TCR sequencing. First-strand cDNA was synthesized using SuperScript III with a 2:1 mix of oligo-dT and random hexamers. A synthetic immune receptor repertoire was used to assess amplification bias, and residual bias was removed computationally. On the study's bioinformatics: Raw reads were preprocessed for error removal, and CDR3 was defined according to IMGT conventions as running from the conserved cysteine to phenylalanine. Clonality was computed as 1 minus the Shannon entropy, with the entropy normalized by log2 of the number of productive unique TCRs. Whether each scalp clone was CD4 or CD8 was inferred by checking scalp TCRbeta sequences against the CD4 and CD8 repertoires from sorted blood. The table comes from immuneACCESS by way of TCRdb, which keeps in-frame sequences with V and J called. Part of the clones is missing from these tables; in studies checked, under half for an unresolved V gene and the rest for unknown reasons. V and J calls and clone size are as listed in that table; D and trimming were resolved from the DNA. The sample data list some 190,000 clones, and roughly three fifths of these were observed just once. Approximately 1.3% of the sample goes to the ten largest clones.

This specimen's treatment or condition label, interpreted: oral pan-JAK inhibitor, 5-10 mg twice daily. Lesional scalp punch biopsies and peripheral blood were obtained from alopecia areata patients. After PBMCs were isolated by density centrifugation and stained for CD3, CD4 and CD8, a FACSAria was used to sort CD4+ and CD8+ T cells. The receptor's source is a human donor with alopecia areata. The sample in question was CD4+ T cells sorted from blood, obtained around week 50, from a patient treated with tofacitinib.

The sequence in DNA is TGTGCCAGCAGTACTAGGGGGTCTTTCTTT. Its translation reads: CASSTRGSFF. The rearrangement joined TRBV27 to TRBJ1-1, and perhaps TRBD1 as D gene, on 6 matching bases. Cut back by 5 bases and 12 bases, the V and J ends lie 10 bases apart. Reading the germline V gene (reference sequence) gives CDR1 MNHEY and CDR2 SMNVEV. The CDR3, from cysteine to phenylalanine, totals 10 residues. The entry retains the CDR3 DNA only, 30 bases that are in frame from base 1.